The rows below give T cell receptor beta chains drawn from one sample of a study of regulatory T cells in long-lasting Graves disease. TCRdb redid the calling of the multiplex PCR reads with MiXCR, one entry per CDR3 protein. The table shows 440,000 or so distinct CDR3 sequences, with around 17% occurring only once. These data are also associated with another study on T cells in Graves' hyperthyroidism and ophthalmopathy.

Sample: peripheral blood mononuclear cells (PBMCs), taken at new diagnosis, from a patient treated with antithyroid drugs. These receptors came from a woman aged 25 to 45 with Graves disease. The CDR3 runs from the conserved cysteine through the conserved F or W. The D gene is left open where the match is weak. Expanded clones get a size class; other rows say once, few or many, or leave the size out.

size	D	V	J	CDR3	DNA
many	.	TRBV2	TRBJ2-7	CASRQVPEQYF	TGTGCCAGCAGACAGGTTCCCGAGCAGTACTTC
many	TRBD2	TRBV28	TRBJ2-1	CASSLSSGNWAGQFF	TGTGCCAGCAGTTTATCTAGCGGGAATTGGGCCGGGCAGTTCTTC
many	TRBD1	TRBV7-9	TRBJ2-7	CASSFRTGDLLDEQYF	TGTGCCAGCAGCTTCCGGACAGGGGACCTCCTAGACGAGCAGTACTTC
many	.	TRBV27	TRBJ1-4	CASSLAQHNEKLFF	TGTGCCAGCAGTTTAGCCCAGCATAATGAAAAACTGTTTTTT
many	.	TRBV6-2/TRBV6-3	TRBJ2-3	CASSYSNRVRTQYF	TGTGCCAGCAGTTACTCCAATAGAGTGCGTACGCAGTATTTT
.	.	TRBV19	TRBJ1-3	CASSTARSTGNTIYF	TGTGCCAGTAGTACCGCCAGGTCAACTGGAAACACCATATATTTT
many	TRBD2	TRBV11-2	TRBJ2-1	CASSPMLTSGYNEQFF	TGTGCCAGCAGCCCAATGCTCACTAGCGGATACAATGAGCAGTTCTTC
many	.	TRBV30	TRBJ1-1	CAWLLRGTEAFF	TGTGCCTGGCTCCTCAGGGGCACTGAAGCTTTCTTT
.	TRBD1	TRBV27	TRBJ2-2	CASSFWDRGTGELFF	TGTGCCAGCAGTTTTTGGGACAGGGGCACCGGGGAGCTGTTTTTT
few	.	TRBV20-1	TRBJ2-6	CSARIGSGANVLTF	TGCAGTGCTAGAATTGGCTCCGGGGCCAACGTCCTGACTTTC
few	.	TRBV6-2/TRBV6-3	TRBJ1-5	CASSLDLNQANQPQHF	TGTGCCAGCAGCCTGGACTTGAATCAGGCTAATCAGCCCCAGCATTTT
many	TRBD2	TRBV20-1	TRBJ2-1	CSARDLGASGFYGSYNEQFF	TGCAGTGCTAGAGATCTCGGGGCTAGCGGCTTTTATGGCTCCTACAATGAGCAGTTCTTC
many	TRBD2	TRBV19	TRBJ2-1	CASSPTSGTYNEQFF	TGTGCCAGCAGTCCTACTAGCGGGACTTACAATGAGCAGTTCTTC
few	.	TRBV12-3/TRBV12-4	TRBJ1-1	CASSSVMLGNTEAFF	TGTGCCAGCAGTTCCGTTATGTTGGGAAACACTGAAGCTTTCTTT
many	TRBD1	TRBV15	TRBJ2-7	CATSRDRGLSEQYF	TGTGCCACCAGCAGGGACAGGGGGCTTTCCGAGCAGTACTTC
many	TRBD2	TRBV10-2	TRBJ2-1	CASSEGLASNNEQFF	TGCGCCAGCAGTGAGGGACTAGCTTCAAACAATGAGCAGTTCTTC
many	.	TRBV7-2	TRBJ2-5	CASSLVVYGETQYF	TGTGCCAGCAGCTTAGTTGTCTACGGAGAGACCCAGTACTTC
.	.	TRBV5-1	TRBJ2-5	CASSPGAESYQETQYF	TGCGCCAGCAGTCCGGGAGCAGAATCGTACCAAGAGACCCAGTACTTC
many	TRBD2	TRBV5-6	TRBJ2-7	CASSFLAGGPIGLSEQYF	TGTGCCAGCAGCTTCCTAGCGGGAGGCCCCATAGGGTTGTCCGAGCAGTACTTC
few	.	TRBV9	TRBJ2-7	CASSSGRGMSEQYF	TGTGCCAGCAGCTCCGGCAGGGGAATGTCGGAGCAGTACTTC
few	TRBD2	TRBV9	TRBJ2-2	CASSVGPSGSPGELFF	TGTGCCAGCAGCGTAGGTCCTAGCGGGAGTCCCGGGGAGCTGTTTTTT
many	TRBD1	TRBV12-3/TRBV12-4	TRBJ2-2	CASNRGAGELFF	TGTGCCAGCAACAGGGGGGCCGGGGAGCTGTTTTTT
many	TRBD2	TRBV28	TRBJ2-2	CASSSYRAGGTGELFF	TGTGCCAGCAGTTCCTATAGGGCCGGGGGGACCGGGGAGCTGTTTTTT
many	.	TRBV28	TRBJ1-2	CASRTGQYGYTF	TGTGCCAGCAGGACCGGGCAGTATGGCTACACCTTC
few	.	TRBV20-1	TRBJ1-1	CSARGILITPSGAFF	TGCAGCGCAAGGGGGATCTTGATAACCCCCAGCGGGGCTTTCTTT
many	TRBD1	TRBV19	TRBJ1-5	CASSRDRGPWQPQHF	TGTGCCAGTAGTAGGGATAGGGGGCCGTGGCAGCCCCAGCATTTT
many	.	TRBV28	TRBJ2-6	CASSSQRTPLYPGANVLTF	TGTGCCAGCAGTTCCCAAAGAACCCCCCTATACCCTGGGGCCAACGTCCTGACTTTC
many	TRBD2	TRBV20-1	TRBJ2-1	CSARGEREYGEQFF	TGCAGTGCTAGAGGTGAGCGGGAGTACGGTGAGCAGTTCTTC
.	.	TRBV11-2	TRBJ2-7	CASTGQSTSYEQYF	TGTGCCAGCACCGGACAGAGTACCTCCTACGAGCAGTACTTC
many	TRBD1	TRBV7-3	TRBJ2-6	CASSPGQGSGANVLTF	TGTGCCAGCAGCCCGGGACAGGGCTCTGGGGCCAACGTCCTGACTTTC
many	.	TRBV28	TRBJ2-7	CASSFPGVRYEQYF	TGTGCCAGCAGTTTTCCGGGAGTGAGATACGAGCAGTACTTC
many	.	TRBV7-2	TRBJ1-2	CASSFGSTNYGYTF	TGTGCCAGCAGCTTCGGCAGCACTAACTATGGCTACACCTTC
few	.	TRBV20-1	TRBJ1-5	CSARTKSNQPQHF	TGCAGTGCTAGAACTAAAAGCAATCAGCCCCAGCATTTT
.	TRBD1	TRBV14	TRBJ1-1	CASSRKTGGSWRTEAFF	TGTGCCAGCAGCCGGAAGACAGGGGGCTCTTGGAGGACTGAAGCTTTCTTT
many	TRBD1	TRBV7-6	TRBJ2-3	CASSLVQGEDTQYF	TGTGCCAGCAGCTTAGTACAGGGGGAGGATACGCAGTATTTT
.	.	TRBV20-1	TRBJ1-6	CFEQACNSPLHF	TGCTTTGAACAGGCCTGTAATTCACCCCTCCACTTT
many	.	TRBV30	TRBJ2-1	CAWVDNLNEQFF	TGTGCCTGGGTAGACAATCTCAATGAGCAGTTCTTC
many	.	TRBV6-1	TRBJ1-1	CASSDPATNTEAFF	TGTGCCAGCAGTGACCCCGCGACAAACACTGAAGCTTTCTTT
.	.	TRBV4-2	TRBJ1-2	CASSRSIGTYGYTF	TGTGCCAGCAGCCGTTCTATAGGGACCTATGGCTACACCTTC
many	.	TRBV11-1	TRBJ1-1	CASSLEGDAFF	TGTGCCAGCAGCTTGGAAGGGGACGCTTTCTTT
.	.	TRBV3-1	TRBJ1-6	CASSQADYNSPLHF	TGTGCCAGCAGCCAAGCGGATTATAATTCACCCCTCCACTTT
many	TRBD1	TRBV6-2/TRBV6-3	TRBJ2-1	CASSTGVIGDEQFF	TGTGCCAGCAGTACAGGGGTGATCGGCGATGAGCAGTTCTTC
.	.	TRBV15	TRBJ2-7	CATSSRTAPYEQYF	TGTGCCACCAGCAGTAGGACGGCCCCCTACGAGCAGTACTTC
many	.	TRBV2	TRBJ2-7	CASSEDSLSYEQYF	TGTGCCAGCAGTGAAGACTCACTCTCCTACGAGCAGTACTTC
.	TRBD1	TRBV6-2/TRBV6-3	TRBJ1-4	CASSPRDRGLIDEKLFF	TGTGCCAGCAGCCCCCGGGACAGGGGGTTGATAGATGAAAAACTGTTTTTT
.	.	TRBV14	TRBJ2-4	CASSQWDAKNIQYF	TGTGCCAGCAGCCAGTGGGACGCCAAAAACATTCAGTACTTC
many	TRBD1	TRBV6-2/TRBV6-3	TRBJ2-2	CASSGDRGIAGELFF	TGTGCCAGCAGCGGGGACAGGGGAATCGCCGGGGAGCTGTTTTTT
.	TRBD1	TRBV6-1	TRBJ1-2	CASSGFEGDRRYTF	TGTGCCAGCAGCGGATTTGAAGGGGACAGACGCTACACCTTC
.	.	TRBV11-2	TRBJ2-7	CASSQDSGHTYEQYF	TGTGCCAGCAGCCAAGACAGCGGGCACACCTACGAGCAGTACTTC
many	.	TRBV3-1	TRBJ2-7	CASSPFTGSSYEQYF	TGTGCCAGCAGTCCTTTTACCGGGAGCTCCTACGAGCAGTACTTC
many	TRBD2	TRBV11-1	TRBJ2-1	CASSTSGPYNEQFF	TGTGCCAGCAGCACTAGCGGGCCCTACAATGAGCAGTTCTTC
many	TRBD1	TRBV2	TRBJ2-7	CASNGQDKYEQYF	TGTGCCAGCAACGGACAGGATAAGTACGAGCAGTACTTC